This T cell receptor beta chain was sequenced during a study of technical replicates of blood from a handful of donors. Clones were sequenced by immunoSEQ multiplex PCR, and TCRdb holds only the in-frame ones, with some missing. The sample lists about 72,000 clones, roughly 95% occurring once. CDR1 is MNHEY and CDR2 is SMNVEV in the germline V gene (reference sequence). V was pared by 1 base and J by 0 bases, with 10 bases between. The CDR3 runs to 16 residues. The sample consisted of T cells isolated from PBMCs. This chain joins TRBV27 and TRBJ1-5; D call uncertain. The TCR was taken from a human donor in good health. As DNA, the CDR3 is TGTGCCAGCAGTTTATGGTCGGGTTATAGCAATCAGCCCCAGCATTTT. This encodes CASSLWSGYSNQPQHF.